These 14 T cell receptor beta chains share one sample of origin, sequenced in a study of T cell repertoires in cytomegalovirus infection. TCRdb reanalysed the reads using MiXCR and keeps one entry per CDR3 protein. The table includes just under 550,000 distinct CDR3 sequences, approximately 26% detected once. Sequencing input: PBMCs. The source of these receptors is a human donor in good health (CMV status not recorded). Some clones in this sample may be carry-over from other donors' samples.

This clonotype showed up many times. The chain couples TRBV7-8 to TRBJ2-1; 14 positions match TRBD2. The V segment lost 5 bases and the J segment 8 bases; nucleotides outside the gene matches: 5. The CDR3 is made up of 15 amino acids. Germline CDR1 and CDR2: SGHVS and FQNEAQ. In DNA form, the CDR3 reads TGTGCCAGCAGCCCGACTAGCGGGAGGGTGTATGAGCAGTTCTTC. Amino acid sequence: CASSPTSGRVYEQFF.

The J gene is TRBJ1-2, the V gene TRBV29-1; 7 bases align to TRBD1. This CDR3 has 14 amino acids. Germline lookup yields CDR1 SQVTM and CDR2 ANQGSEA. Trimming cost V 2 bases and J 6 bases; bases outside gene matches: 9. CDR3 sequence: CSVERQQGSDGYTF. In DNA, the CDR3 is TGCAGCGTTGAAAGACAACAGGGGTCGGATGGCTACACCTTC.

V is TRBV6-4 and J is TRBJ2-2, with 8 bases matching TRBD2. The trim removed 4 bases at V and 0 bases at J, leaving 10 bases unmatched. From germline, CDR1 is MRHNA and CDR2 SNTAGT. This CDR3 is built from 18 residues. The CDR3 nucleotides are TGTGCCAGCAGTGGCGTCGCAGCGGGGGCCACGAACACCGGGGAGCTGTTTTTT. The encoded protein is CASSGVAAGATNTGELFF.

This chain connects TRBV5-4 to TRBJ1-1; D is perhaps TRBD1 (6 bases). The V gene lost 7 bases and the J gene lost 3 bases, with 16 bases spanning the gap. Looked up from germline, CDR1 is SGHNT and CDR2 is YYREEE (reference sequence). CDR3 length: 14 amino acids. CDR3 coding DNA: TGTGCCAGCCGTTCCGGGGGGGCCGACACTGAAGCTTTCTTT. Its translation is CASRSGGADTEAFF.

The CDR3 DNA sequence: TGTGCCAGCAGACAAACAGGGGCCTTTAAAAACACCATATATTTT. Its protein product is CASRQTGAFKNTIYF. This sequence joins TRBV6-1 and TRBJ1-3, with TRBD1 matching over 7 bases. J gave up 6 bases and V 6 bases, and 11 bases lay outside the gene matches. The CDR3 is 15 amino acids. CDR1 is MNHNS, CDR2 SASEGT, per germline.

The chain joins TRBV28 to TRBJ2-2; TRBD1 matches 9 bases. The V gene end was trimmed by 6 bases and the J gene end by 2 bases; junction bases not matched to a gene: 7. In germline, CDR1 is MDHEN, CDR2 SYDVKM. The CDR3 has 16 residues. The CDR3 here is CASREPGQGNTGELFF. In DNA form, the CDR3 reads TGTGCCAGCAGGGAACCGGGACAGGGTAACACCGGGGAGCTGTTTTTT.

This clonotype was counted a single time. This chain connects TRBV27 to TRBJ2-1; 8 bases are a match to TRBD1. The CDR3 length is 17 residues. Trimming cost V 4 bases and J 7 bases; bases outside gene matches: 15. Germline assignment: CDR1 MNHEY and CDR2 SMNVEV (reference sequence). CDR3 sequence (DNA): TGTGCCAGCAGTTCAGGAGACAGGGGAACCCTAGGGAATGAGCAGTTCTTC. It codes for CASSSGDRGTLGNEQFF.

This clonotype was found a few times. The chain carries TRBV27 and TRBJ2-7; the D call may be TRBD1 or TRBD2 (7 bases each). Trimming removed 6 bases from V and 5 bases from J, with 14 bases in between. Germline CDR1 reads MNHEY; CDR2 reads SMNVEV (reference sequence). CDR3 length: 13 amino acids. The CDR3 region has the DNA TGTGCCAGCAGAAGACAGGGAGGGGACGAGCAGTACTTC. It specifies CASRRQGGDEQYF.

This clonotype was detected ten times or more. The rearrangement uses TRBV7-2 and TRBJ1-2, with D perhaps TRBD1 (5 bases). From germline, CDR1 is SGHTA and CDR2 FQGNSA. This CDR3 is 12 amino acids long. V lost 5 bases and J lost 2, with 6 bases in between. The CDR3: CASSRDNYGYTF. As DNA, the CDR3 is TGTGCCAGCAGCCGGGACAACTATGGCTACACCTTC.

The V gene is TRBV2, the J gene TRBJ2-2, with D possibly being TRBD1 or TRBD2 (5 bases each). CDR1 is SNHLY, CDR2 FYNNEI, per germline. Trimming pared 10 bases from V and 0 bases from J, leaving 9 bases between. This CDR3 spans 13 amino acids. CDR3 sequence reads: CATTGPNTGELFF. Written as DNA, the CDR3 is TGTGCCACCACGGGACCGAACACCGGGGAGCTGTTTTTT.

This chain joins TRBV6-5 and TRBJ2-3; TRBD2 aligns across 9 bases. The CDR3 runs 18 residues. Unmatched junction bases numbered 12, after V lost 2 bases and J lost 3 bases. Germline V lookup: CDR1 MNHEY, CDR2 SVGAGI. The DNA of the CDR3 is TGTGCCAGCAGTTACGCACTTGGGCTAGCGGGACGAACAGATACGCAGTATTTT. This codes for CASSYALGLAGRTDTQYF.

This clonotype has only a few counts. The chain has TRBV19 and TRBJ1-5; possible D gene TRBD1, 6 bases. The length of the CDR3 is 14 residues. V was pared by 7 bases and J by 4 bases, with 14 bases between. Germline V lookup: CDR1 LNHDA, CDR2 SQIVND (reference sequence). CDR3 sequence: CASKAGGQNQPQHF. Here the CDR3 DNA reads TGTGCCAGTAAGGCGGGGGGCCAAAATCAGCCCCAGCATTTT.

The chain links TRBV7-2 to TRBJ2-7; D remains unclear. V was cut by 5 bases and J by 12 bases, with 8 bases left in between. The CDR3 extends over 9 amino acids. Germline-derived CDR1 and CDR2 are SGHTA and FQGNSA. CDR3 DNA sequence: TGTGCCAGCAGCCTCAAGGGGTACGTC. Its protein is CASSLKGYV.

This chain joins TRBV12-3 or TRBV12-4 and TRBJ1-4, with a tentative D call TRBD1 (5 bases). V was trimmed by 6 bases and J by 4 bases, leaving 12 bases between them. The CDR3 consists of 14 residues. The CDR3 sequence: CASRRDPVNEKLFF. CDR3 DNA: TGTGCCAGCAGGAGGGACCCGGTTAATGAAAAACTGTTTTTT.